These 22 T cell receptor beta chains originate from one sample sequenced in a study of cytomegalovirus exposure and HLA in healthy donors. The study ran its PCR with 60 Vbeta and 13 Jbeta primers. Here immunoSEQ multiplex PCR was the method, and the copy in TCRdb shows in-frame clones only, minus some. The data show approximately 100,000 clones, roughly 76% seen once. The sequenced material came from PBMCs. These TCRs come from a woman in her thirties or forties in good health and CMV-seropositive.

The V and J genes are TRBV4-2 and TRBJ2-7, with TRBD1 matching 9 bases. The J segment lost 3 bases and the V segment lost 1 base, leaving 4 bases of the junction unmatched. This CDR3 region has 15 residues. The germline V gene has CDR1 LGHNA and CDR2 YNFKEQ. In nucleotides, the CDR3 is TGTGCCAGCAGCCAAGGGGGGACAGGGTACTACGAGCAGTACTTC. This sequence encodes CASSQGGTGYYEQYF.

In this sample, this clone turned up a few times. The chain has TRBV30 and TRBJ1-5, with D perhaps TRBD1 (5 bases). This CDR3 region has 17 residues. Trimming removed 2 bases at V and 4 bases at J, with 21 bases between. The V gene's germline CDR1 is GTSNPN and CDR2 SVGIG (reference sequence). The DNA of the CDR3 is TGTGCCTGGAGTCCTTCTCGCGGTGCAGGGATGAATCAGCCCCAGCATTTT. Residues: CAWSPSRGAGMNQPQHF.

This chain connects TRBV19 to TRBJ1-1, with TRBD1 matching over 8 bases. The V gene's germline CDR1 is LNHDA and CDR2 SQIVND (reference sequence). The CDR3 spans 14 residues. V shed 7 bases and J 5 bases; nucleotides not matched to a gene: 9. In DNA, the CDR3 is TGTGCCAGTATTACAGGGGGAGGTAGTACTGAAGCTTTCTTT. This codes for CASITGGGSTEAFF.

This rearrangement joins TRBV6-5 to TRBJ1-5, with D tentatively TRBD1 (6 bases). The V end lost 6 bases, the J end lost 2 bases, and 14 bases lay between the germline ends. The germline gives CDR1 MNHEY, CDR2 SVGAGI. The CDR3 loop spans 15 amino acids. The CDR3 DNA is TGTGCCAGCAGCCCGGCCAGGGGCGGCAATCAGCCCCAGCATTTT. Translating gives CASSPARGGNQPQHF.

The rearrangement links TRBV6-5 to TRBJ2-7; D is unclear. The CDR3 is 13 amino acids. V was trimmed by 2 bases and J by 2 bases, leaving 7 bases between them. The germline V gene encodes CDR1 MNHEY and CDR2 SVGAGI. For the CDR3, the DNA is TGTGCCAGCAGTTACCAACCTACCTACGAGCAGTACTTC. Translation: CASSYQPTYEQYF.

The table lists this clone with a count of one. The V call is TRBV30, the J call TRBJ2-5; 12 bases are shared with TRBD1. This CDR3 contains 16 residues. Trimming cost V 2 bases and J 4 bases; bases outside gene matches: 8. CDR1 and CDR2 (germline): GTSNPN, SVGIG (reference sequence). The CDR3 DNA follows: TGTGCCTGGAGTACGCCTAGGGACAGGGGGCGAGAGACCCAGTACTTC. Amino acid sequence: CAWSTPRDRGRETQYF. Variable domain in full (rest from reference TRBV30 and TRBJ2-5): SQTIHQWPATLVQPVGSPLSLECTVEGTSNPNLYWYRQAAGRGLQLLFYSVGIGQISSEVPQNLSASRPQDRQFILSSKKLLLSDSGFYLCAWSTPRDRGRETQYFGPGTRLLVL.

This clone was counted a single time. V and J are TRBV21-1 and TRBJ1-4; the tabulated D call, TRBD1, remains unverified against the DNA. TRBV21-1 is assigned pseudogene status. The CDR3 spans 17 residues. The CDR3 here is CASSLGTLGATNEKLFF. The CDR3 nucleotides read TGTGCCAGCAGCCTCGGAACATTGGGCGCAACTAATGAAAAACTGTTTTTT.

The V call is TRBV10-2, the J call TRBJ2-7; the D gene is possibly TRBD2 (5 bases). From germline, CDR1 is WSHSY and CDR2 SAAADI. This CDR3 has 13 residues. V was pared by 7 bases and J by 4 bases, with 14 bases between. The CDR3 bases are TGCGCCAGCAAGACGGAGGACCCGTACGAGCAGTACTTC. It specifies CASKTEDPYEQYF.

The J gene is TRBJ2-5, the V gene TRBV7-6; a weak D match, TRBD2 (6 bases). CDR1 is SGHVS, CDR2 FNYEAQ, per germline. Trimming pared 1 base from V and 3 bases from J, leaving 12 bases between. The CDR3 is made up of 15 amino acids. The CDR3, as DNA: TGTGCCAGCAGCTTAGGGGGGACTGATAAAGAGACCCAGTACTTC. Its translation: CASSLGGTDKETQYF. Full variable domain (outside the CDR3, taken from reference TRBV7-6 and TRBJ2-5): GAGVSQSPRYKVTKRGQDVALRCDPISGHVSLYWYRQALGQGPEFLTYFNYEAQQDKSGLPNDRFSAERPEGSISTLTIQRTEQRDSAMYRCASSLGGTDKETQYFGPGTRLLVL.

The table lists this clone with a count of one. The J gene is TRBJ1-4, the V gene TRBV5-1, with 8 bases identical to TRBD1. V lost 4 bases, J lost 7 bases, and 6 bases stayed unmatched. This CDR3 is 14 amino acids long. CDR1 is SGHRS, CDR2 YFSETQ, per germline. The CDR3 DNA follows: TGCGCCAGCAGCCTACAGGGGGTGGGTGAAAAACTGTTTTTT. Protein sequence: CASSLQGVGEKLFF.

The chain uses TRBV5-1 and TRBJ1-1, with 9 bases lining up with TRBD1. Germline loops: CDR1 SGHRS, CDR2 YFSETQ. The CDR3 consists of 16 residues. V lost 0 bases, J lost 8 bases, and 11 bases stayed unmatched. CDR3 in amino acids: CASSLATDRGIGEAFF. The CDR3 nucleotides are TGCGCCAGCAGCTTGGCCACGGACAGGGGTATCGGGGAAGCTTTCTTT. The full variable domain, in which reference TRBV5-1 and TRBJ1-1 provide the parts outside the CDR3, is KAGVTQTPRYLIKTRGQQVTLSCSPISGHRSVSWYQQTPGQGLQFLFEYFSETQRNKGNFPGRFSGRQFSNSRSEMNVSTLELGDSALYLCASSLATDRGIGEAFFGQGTRLTVV.

The chain employs TRBV6-1 and TRBJ1-1; no definite D call. From germline, CDR1 is MNHNS and CDR2 SASEGT. The CDR3 runs to 15 residues. With 7 bases removed from V and 0 bases from J, the gap between germline ends came to 15 bases. The CDR3: CASIRQAGLNTEAFF. CDR3 sequence (DNA): TGTGCCAGCATTCGCCAGGCAGGATTGAACACTGAAGCTTTCTTT.

The chain couples TRBV7-2 to TRBJ2-1; TRBD2 matches at 8 bases. CDR3 length: 15 residues. The germline V gene has CDR1 SGHTA and CDR2 FQGNSA. V lost 2 bases, J lost 6 bases, and 6 bases stayed unmatched. The CDR3 sequence is CASSLLWRGVNEQFF. Here the CDR3 DNA reads TGTGCCAGCAGCTTACTCTGGCGGGGGGTCAATGAGCAGTTCTTC.

V gene TRBV30 combines with J gene TRBJ2-6, with a weak D call TRBD1 (5 bases). Trimming took off 0 bases at V and 2 bases at J, with 5 bases between the two ends. The CDR3 contains 14 residues. Germline lookup yields CDR1 GTSNPN and CDR2 SVGIG (reference sequence). The CDR3 sequence: CAWSVGAGANVLTF. For the CDR3, the DNA is TGTGCCTGGAGTGTAGGGGCTGGGGCCAACGTCCTGACTTTC.

The chain has TRBV20-1 and TRBJ2-5; no firm D call. The germline V gene has CDR1 DFQATT and CDR2 SNEGSKA (reference sequence). Between the trimmed V and J ends, which lost 2 bases and 5 bases, there was a span of 6 bases. This CDR3 spans 11 amino acids. This CDR3 reads CSARTPETQYF. Written as DNA, the CDR3 is TGCAGTGCTAGAACACCCGAGACCCAGTACTTC.

This clone was picked up one time. This rearrangement joins TRBV19 to TRBJ2-5; D might be TRBD1 (6 bases). Per germline, CDR1 LNHDA and CDR2 SQIVND (reference sequence). Trimming cost V 1 base and J 5 bases, with 17 bases left between them. The CDR3 totals 16 residues. The CDR3 DNA follows: TGTGCCAGTAGTATAGGTAGACCCTCGAGGGGGGAGACCCAGTACTTC. It encodes CASSIGRPSRGETQYF. Full variable domain (remainder filled in from reference TRBV19 and TRBJ2-5): DGGITQSPKYLFRKEGQNVTLSCEQNLNHDAMYWYRQDPGQGLRLIYYSQIVNDFQKGDIAEGYSVSREKKESFPLTVTSAQKNPTAFYLCASSIGRPSRGETQYFGPGTRLLVL.

This clone was seen at least ten times. The V call is TRBV6-1, the J call TRBJ1-6; 8 bases align to TRBD1. The J segment lost 8 bases and the V segment lost 7 bases, leaving 4 bases of the junction unmatched. CDR3 length equals 13 residues. CDR1 and CDR2 (germline): MNHNS, SASEGT. This CDR3 reads CASMTGEYSPLHF. The CDR3 DNA is TGTGCCAGCATGACAGGGGAGTATTCACCCCTCCACTTT.

The V gene is TRBV6-1, the J gene TRBJ1-2, with TRBD1 matching 8 bases. The J segment lost 7 bases and the V segment lost 4 bases, leaving 11 bases of the junction unmatched. Germline V CDR1 and CDR2: MNHNS, SASEGT. This CDR3 comprises 15 residues. The CDR3 bases are TGTGCCAGCAGTGTCGGAGGGCAGGGGGCACTTGGCTACACCTTC. Amino acids: CASSVGGQGALGYTF.

Points on this clone: This CDR3 fails to terminate in the conserved phenylalanine or tryptophan, so it likely reflects a read error. The limits of the CDR3 on the DNA are not certain, so only TCRdb's listed CDR3 is given. This sequence joins TRBV2 and TRBJ1-2. The CDR3 spans 13 residues, counting both ends. Germline V gene data show CDR1 as SNHLY and CDR2 as FYNNEI. CDR3: CASSEARGVGEFI.

The V gene is TRBV5-1, the J gene TRBJ2-3; 8 nucleotides align to TRBD1. The CDR3 spans 15 residues. CDR1 SGHRS and CDR2 YFSETQ come from the germline V gene. Unmatched junction bases numbered 2, after V lost 0 bases and J lost 2 bases. For the CDR3, the DNA is TGCGCCAGCAGCTTGGCGGGACAGGTCACAGATACGCAGTATTTT. Translated: CASSLAGQVTDTQYF.

This clone was seen more than once but under ten times. V and J are TRBV7-9 and TRBJ2-3, with D hard to call. Germline V gives CDR1 SEHNR, CDR2 FQNEAQ (reference sequence). The CDR3 consists of 15 residues. With 3 bases removed from V and 2 bases from J, the gap between germline ends came to 12 bases. The CDR3 nucleotides are TGTGCCAGCAGCTTTGGCGGAAGAGACACAGATACGCAGTATTTT. It yields the protein CASSFGGRDTDTQYF.

This sequence joins TRBV7-2 and TRBJ2-5; a weak D match, TRBD1 (6 bases). V lost 5 bases and J 5 bases, leaving 12 bases between the germline ends. Germline V gene sequence: CDR1 SGHTA, CDR2 FQGNSA. The CDR3 is 13 amino acids. The DNA of the CDR3 is TGTGCCAGCAGCCCCGGACAGAGGGAGACCCAGTACTTC. Its protein product is CASSPGQRETQYF.